This T cell receptor (beta chain) was profiled in a study of beta chain features in type 1 diabetes. Study as a whole: Sorted cells from all samples, numbering fewer than 120,000,000, were examined.

CD45RO/CCR7/CD25/CD127/CD95/CD27 separated CD4+ naive, central memory, regulatory and stem cell-like memory cells by sorting. Study findings and constraints: Among all four CD4+ subsets, Type 1 diabetes patients had TCRB CDR3s that were moderately but significantly shorter. Any HLA-type effect on TCRB rearrangement remained unresolved here.

Since all of the isolated RNA was reverse transcribed, expressed TCRB transcripts were what got sequenced. Data came from immunoSEQ multiplex PCR; TCRdb stores just in-frame clones and leaves some out. The table has 640,000 or so clones, around 15% seen once. This clone was observed a few times. No antigen is known for it. Germline lookup yields CDR1 SEHNR and CDR2 FQNEAQ (reference sequence). V lost 4 bases and J 1 base, leaving 8 bases between the germline ends. There are 14 residues in the CDR3. Sample: naive CD4+ T cells from blood. This sequence was found in a man aged 18 to 30 with type 1 diabetes. The J gene is TRBJ1-5, the V gene TRBV7-9; the D is unclear. CDR3 loop: CASSSVGSNQPQHF. In DNA, the CDR3 is TGTGCCAGCAGCTCCGTAGGGAGCAATCAGCCCCAGCATTTT.